This T cell receptor (beta chain) was identified during a study of cytomegalovirus exposure and HLA in healthy donors (dated by TCRdb to about 2017). Concerning the study at large: In an earlier analysis of roughly 590 of the donors, approximately 300 Gb of sequence data and approximately 120 million unique TCR beta sequences from approximately 180 million T cells were reported. Roughly 320 gigabases of sequencing data and around 80 million unique TCR sequences made up an early release that covered approximately 620 HLA-typed donors. Of the approximately 370 genotyped donors, 81% were placed in the genetic ancestry cluster associated with self-reported Caucasian donors. The aim of the study was to test whether cataloging public T cell receptors could identify signatures of past pathogen exposure. Using immunosequencing, the study profiled T cell repertoires from about 620 subjects and related those repertoires to cytomegalovirus serostatus. Along with the roughly 670-subject first cohort, a separate validation cohort of over a hundred different subjects was used. To predict cytomegalovirus infection status, the study brought together high-throughput TCR immunosequencing, statistical association of individual TCRs with disease status, and machine learning. In a later analysis, previously published TCR beta repertoires from several hundred donors were re-analyzed and high-resolution HLA genotyping was added so that TCR occurrence patterns could be studied. The later analysis used no new phenotypic data to find candidate immune exposures, relying instead on TCR beta sequences and their occurrence across donors. An earlier analysis of roughly 600 of the donors used high-throughput TCR beta sequencing to judge whether each TCR beta V gene segment behaved as functional or pseudogenic. Donor age, sex, ethnicity and CMV serostatus were compiled together with the repertoire data. A later genetic analysis used genome-wide SNP genotypes for 398 of the 666 donors, treating that subset as a discovery cohort. All discovery cohort repertoires had been generated using a single sequencing platform. Class I and class II HLA loci were covered by the typing at four-digit resolution. The number of typed donors differed by locus: roughly 629-640 for A, B, C, DRB1 and DQB1; some 500 for DQA1; 606 for DPA1; and around 450 for DPB1. Several DR-DQ haplotypes were handled as single units for association and clustering because linkage in the cohort was strong. Among 300 to 500 genotyped donors of the cohort, an average of approximately 240,000 unique TCR beta nucleotide sequences was sequenced per donor, of which approximately 18% were non-productive. Broad study findings and their caveats: A further reported finding was that TCR beta sequences accurately predicted the HLA-A and HLA-B alleles for most subjects in the first cohort. Strong co-occurrence of HLA alleles, especially DR and DQ, made assigning TCR associations to individual alleles difficult. A later genetic analysis associated a missense DCLRE1C variant with V-gene and J-gene trimming of TCR beta chains, and an independent cohort replicated the association. Most TCR sequences were seen in very few donors, while some public TCRs were found in many individuals. For the cohort, immune exposure information was limited to CMV serostatus. In an earlier analysis of 587 of the donors, most TCR beta V segments appeared in productive rearrangements about 90% or about 30% of the time, broadly matching IMGT annotations. It was suggested by the authors that the approach could potentially be generalized to other disease states and immunological phenotypes. Some IMGT-functional V segments, including TRBV6-2 and TRBV6-3, could not be distinguished by the 87-base-pair reads and were therefore excluded. A later analysis found that TCR association rates varied across HLA loci, with DRB1 alleles showing the most associated TCRs and HLA-C alleles the fewest. The sequencing pipeline was judged likely to have produced a cluster of highly shared sequence variants as a technical artifact. Several of the top co-occurrence clusters appeared to be linked to parvovirus B19, influenza, CMV and Epstein-Barr virus, according to a later analysis. Three of the identified cytomegalovirus-associated TCR beta chains were confirmed in vitro to be specific for cytomegalovirus antigens. Linkage disequilibrium might explain the correlated functional status among segregating V segments, but an unknown experimental factor could not be excluded. The presence/absence analyses assumed that sequencing depth was roughly uniform across donors, and that assumption may not be true. The study gave a list of about 170 TCR beta chains associated with cytomegalovirus. Because counts were too low, 15 to 20 rarely observed V segments, including chromosome 9 orphons, were left out of the earlier analysis of about 620 of the donors. In this cohort, only TCR beta chains were sequenced, and detectable features were limited by the absence of alpha or paired-chain data. In a later genetic analysis, fewer N-insertions in productive TCRs were reported among donors in an Asian-associated ancestry cluster than the roughly 710-donor mean. Because some donors lacked HLA typing at each locus, the association tests relied only on the typed subset. At a false discovery rate of 0.05, a later analysis linked about 17,000 TCR beta sequences to specific HLA alleles. Cytomegalovirus status was reported to be diagnosed by the classifier with high specificity and sensitivity in both the original and validation cohorts. A later analysis found that most CMV-associated TCR beta chains appeared HLA-restricted, with HLA associations seemingly driven largely by CMV exposure. In a later analysis, HLA-associated TCR beta chains were found to be more clonally expanded and to have lower generation probabilities than equally common non-associated chains.

V loses 6 bases of germline sequence and J loses 2 bases, and the interval between the two ends is 7 bases. The cysteine opens and the phenylalanine closes a CDR3 of 12 amino acids. Only the CDR3 part of the read is kept: 36 bases, read in frame from the first base. CDR1 KGHSH and CDR2 LQKENI are derived from the germline V gene. For this clone: It lacks a known antigen. Base qualities were left out, and no much larger clone turns up one base away.

Library construction relied on the immunoSEQ multiplex PCR assay. A mixture of 60 forward primers for TCR Vbeta segments and 13 reverse primers for TCR Jbeta segments was used in the multiplex PCR. The CDR3 region of rearranged TCR beta genes was amplified from genomic DNA by a multiplex PCR assay. On the Illumina HiSeq System, the amplified TCR beta libraries were sequenced as 87-base-pair reads. The authors' pipeline ran thus. A later analysis tallied 75 million to 95 million unique TCR beta chains across the 666 repertoires, and roughly 11 million of those chains were shared by two or more donors. To remove PCR and sequencing errors, raw reads were error-corrected and collapsed into unique sequences using a nearest-neighbor algorithm that merged closely related sequences. CDR3 sequences were aligned to IMGT reference sequences to assign V, D and J gene segments. For a sequence to be retained, a match of at least six nucleotides to both a V gene segment and a J gene segment was required. A rearrangement counted as productive if the CDR3 had no stop codons and remained in frame with V and J, and every other rearrangement counted as non-productive. CDR3 was defined by IMGT convention, running from the second conserved V-encoded cysteine to the conserved J-encoded phenylalanine. The earlier analysis of about 640 of the donors excluded any sequence lacking an unambiguous match to a single V gene segment. An earlier analysis of a few hundred of the donors called V segments functional above 56.7% productive rearrangements and segregating when the between-donor standard deviation exceeded 5%. A statistical classification framework was built for diagnosing cytomegalovirus status from the catalog of TCR beta chain sequences. In a later analysis, TCR nucleotide sequences were compared against IMGT/GENE-DB human TR gene sequences so that V and J genes could be assigned. A later analysis assigned CDR3 sequences and most-parsimonious VDJ recombination scenarios with the TCRdist pipeline. In a later analysis, each TCR beta chain was defined by its CDR3 amino acid sequence together with its V-gene family, and reads lacking a unique V-gene family were excluded. A later analysis removed 592 highly shared, low-generation-probability nucleotide sequences to deal with suspected cross-contamination and a sequencing artifact. For each public chain, a later analysis derived a clonal expansion index from normalized ranks of inferred template counts within each repertoire. In a later analysis, generation probabilities were computed with a VDJ recombination model fitted to out-of-frame rearrangements, and the resulting probabilities were checked against IGoR. Hypergeometric tests were used in a later analysis to score TCR-TCR, TCR-HLA and TCR-CMV co-occurrence, with a repertoire-size bias correction applied to the TCR pairs. False discovery rates were estimated in a later analysis by permuting HLA or CMV assignments 20 times. In a later analysis, co-occurring TCRs were grouped with DBSCAN, and TCRdist sequence similarity was added when clustering was performed within HLA-allele-positive subsets. Co-occurrence clustering excluded repertoires with fewer than 30,000 or more than 120,000 public chains, plus five with anomalous nucleotide sharing. Entries here come from immuneACCESS through TCRdb and include only in-frame sequences with V and J called. Some clones fail to appear in such tables; in the studies checked, an unresolved V gene covers under half of the shortfall, and the cause of the remainder is unknown. That table supplies the V and J calls and clone size; D and trimming were determined from the DNA. The sample records 120,000 to 150,000 clones, more than 75% of which are singletons. The top ten clonotypes cover more than 3% of the sample.

The cohort consisted of hundreds of healthy bone marrow donors. All cohort members were sampled while nominally healthy, although unrecorded immune exposures were likely present. The donor tested CMV seronegative and was one of the 352 seronegative cohort members. A peripheral blood sample was collected from each donor, and TCR beta sequencing was performed on peripheral blood mononuclear cells. Genomic DNA extraction from the blood cell samples was performed with the Qiagen DNeasy Blood Extraction Kit. The clonotype comes from a female donor in good health and CMV-seronegative. The chain links TRBV18 with TRBJ1-1; the D gene remains uncertain. Sequenced material: PBMCs. The DNA sequence is TGTGCCAGCTCCGTCCCCAACACTGAAGCTTTCTTT. It translates as CASSVPNTEAFF.